Listed here are 18 T cell receptor beta chains from one sample, sequenced in a study of CD8 T cells in Susac syndrome. When the RNA was reverse transcribed, random hexamers were used with an input of about 0.45 to 1 ug. TCRdb reanalysed the immunoSEQ multiplex PCR reads using MiXCR and keeps one entry per CDR3 protein. The sample shows around 180,000 distinct CDR3 sequences, 85% to 95% of them seen only once. Sequencing input: CD4+ T cells from PBMCs. These receptors all come from a human donor with Susac syndrome.

The chain carries TRBV3-1 and TRBJ1-2; no firm D call. Germline V CDR1 and CDR2: LGHDT, YNNKEL (reference sequence). Trimming removed 2 bases from V and 8 bases from J, with 12 bases in between. The length of the CDR3 is 13 residues. The CDR3 nucleotides are TGTGCCAGCAGCCAACGGGGAGTAGGGGGCTACACCTTC. It specifies CASSQRGVGGYTF.

The chain recombines TRBV12-3 or TRBV12-4 with TRBJ2-7; 8 nucleotides match TRBD1. V lost 6 bases, J lost 4 bases, and 8 bases stayed unmatched. The length of the CDR3 is 14 residues. CDR3 in DNA: TGTGCCAGCAGGCGGACAGGGTTTAAGTACGAGCAGTACTTC. Protein sequence: CASRRTGFKYEQYF.

This clonotype was observed a single time. V usage is TRBV5-6 and J usage is TRBJ1-1, with D maybe TRBD1 (6 bases). Trimming took off 0 bases at V and 0 bases at J, with 12 bases between the two ends. Germline V lookup: CDR1 SGHDT, CDR2 YYEEEE. CDR3 length: 16 amino acids. CDR3 DNA sequence: TGTGCCAGCAGCTTGGTGGACAGAGCCCTGAACACTGAAGCTTTCTTT. Translation: CASSLVDRALNTEAFF.

This chain uses TRBV20-1 with TRBJ1-1; tentatively, D is TRBD1 (6 bases). V was clipped by 4 bases and J by 4 bases, with 10 bases between them. CDR1 is DFQATT, CDR2 SNEGSKA, per germline (reference sequence). The CDR3 consists of 12 residues. This CDR3 is CSATDRTTEAFF. Written as DNA, the CDR3 is TGCAGTGCTACCGACAGGACCACTGAAGCTTTCTTT.

The chain recombines TRBV10-2 with TRBJ2-1; 8 bases match TRBD1. Germline CDR1 reads WSHSY; CDR2 reads SAAADI. The CDR3 extends over 15 amino acids. V trimming: 6 bases; J trimming: 4 bases; junction bases outside the gene matches: 8. CDR3 sequence reads: CASRTDRGYYNEQFF. As DNA, the CDR3 is TGCGCCAGCAGGACCGACAGGGGATATTACAATGAGCAGTTCTTC.

The rearrangement joins TRBV4-3 to TRBJ1-5; TRBD1 is a possible D gene (5 bases). Trimming took 3 bases from V and 2 from J, leaving 11 bases between them. This CDR3 contains 15 residues. Germline CDR1 reads LGHNA; CDR2 reads YSLEER. CDR3 bases: TGCGCCAGCAGCCACCAGGGATGTGGCAATCAGCCCCAGCATTTT. This gives the protein CASSHQGCGNQPQHF.

This chain links TRBV6-1 with TRBJ2-1; tentative D call: TRBD1 (6 bases). There are 11 residues in the CDR3. CDR1 is MNHNS and CDR2 is SASEGT in the germline V gene. Deletions cut 2 bases from V and 13 bases from J, with 9 bases between. CDR3 DNA sequence: TGTGCCAGCAGTGAAAGAGGGGGACAGTTCTTC. Protein product: CASSERGGQFF.

The chain recombines TRBV20-1 with TRBJ2-3, with D tentatively TRBD1 (5 bases). Trimming took 2 bases from V and 5 from J, leaving 17 bases between them. Germline V gene lookup returns CDR1 DFQATT and CDR2 SNEGSKA (reference sequence). The CDR3 contains 15 residues. The CDR3 DNA is TGCAGTGCTAGAAACACGGCAGGGCCTGGAGATACGCAGTATTTT. Residues: CSARNTAGPGDTQYF.

This clonotype was observed once. V is TRBV5-1 and J is TRBJ2-2; D is unclear. V lost 3 bases to trimming and J lost 5 bases, with 11 bases between them. CDR1 and CDR2 (germline): SGHRS, YFSETQ. The length of the CDR3 is 14 residues. CDR3 sequence (DNA): TGCGCCAGCAGCTCTAACTTCGGTACCGGGGAGCTGTTTTTT. It yields the protein CASSSNFGTGELFF.

The genes are TRBV18 and TRBJ2-7; the match to TRBD2 covers 8 bases. After removal of 3 bases from V and 5 bases from J, the junction contained 9 bases not matched to a gene. The CDR3 sequence is 15 residues long. Germline V gives CDR1 KGHSH, CDR2 LQKENI. The CDR3 sequence is CASSPPAGARHEQYF. The CDR3 DNA follows: TGTGCCAGCTCACCTCCAGCGGGGGCGCGGCACGAGCAGTACTTC.

CDR3 loop: CAWSAGLAGAYNEQFF. Here the CDR3 DNA reads TGTGCCTGGAGTGCCGGACTAGCGGGGGCCTACAATGAGCAGTTCTTC. This rearrangement joins TRBV30 to TRBJ2-1, with 13 bases that match TRBD2. The CDR3 is 16 amino acids. The junction had 2 bases not matched to a gene; V was cut back by 1 base and J by 2 bases. Germline V CDR1 and CDR2: GTSNPN, SVGIG (reference sequence).

This rearrangement joins TRBV6-1 to TRBJ2-3; 13 bases agree with TRBD2. The CDR3 spans 16 residues. Per germline, CDR1 MNHNS and CDR2 SASEGT. Trimming at V came to 5 bases and at J to 2 bases, leaving 4 bases not matched to a gene. CDR3 DNA: TGTGCCAGCAGTCGACTAGCGGGGGGTATCACAGATACGCAGTATTTT. It yields the protein CASSRLAGGITDTQYF.

This chain links TRBV20-1 with TRBJ1-4; D unclear. Germline values: CDR1 DFQATT, CDR2 SNEGSKA (reference sequence). The CDR3 is 11 amino acids. Trimming left V 3 bases short and J 6 bases short, with 5 bases between. In nucleotides, the CDR3 is TGCAGTGCTAGTGATTATGAAAAACTGTTTTTT. Amino acid sequence: CSASDYEKLFF.

The chain couples TRBV12-3 or TRBV12-4 to TRBJ1-2, with TRBD1 matching 8 bases. CDR3 length: 14 residues. Trimming removed 7 bases from V and 4 bases from J; junction bases left unmatched: 8. The CDR3 nucleotides read TGTGCCAGCACCAAGGACAGGGTCAGCTATGGCTACACCTTC. Its protein is CASTKDRVSYGYTF.

This chain uses TRBV3-1 with TRBJ2-3, with no clear D. Trimming removed 0 bases at V and 8 bases at J, with 12 bases between. CDR3 length: 14 amino acids. Germline V gives CDR1 LGHDT, CDR2 YNNKEL (reference sequence). The CDR3 nucleotides read TGTGCCAGCAGCCAAGATTACCCTGGTGGTACGCAGTATTTT. It yields the protein CASSQDYPGGTQYF.

J is TRBJ1-6 and V is TRBV6-6, with unresolved D. The CDR3 sequence is 15 residues long. Per the germline V gene, CDR1 is MNHNY and CDR2 is SVGAGI (reference sequence). V shed 5 bases and J shed 2 bases, with 10 bases lying between them. DNA for the CDR3: TGTGCCAGCAGTGACACACGAGCCTATAATTCACCCCTCCACTTT. It yields the protein CASSDTRAYNSPLHF.

The chain links TRBV9 to TRBJ1-2; D may be TRBD1 (5 bases). The germline V gene encodes CDR1 SGDLS and CDR2 YYNGEE. The CDR3 spans 15 residues. Trimming took off 0 bases at V and 4 bases at J, with 13 bases between the two ends. The CDR3 here is CASSVGPGGGYGYTF. The CDR3, as DNA: TGTGCCAGCAGCGTAGGCCCCGGGGGTGGCTATGGCTACACCTTC.

The rearrangement uses TRBV12-3 or TRBV12-4 and TRBJ2-2; D perhaps matches TRBD2 (5 bases). Trimming shortened V by 3 bases and J by 6 bases, and 11 bases separated the two germline ends. The CDR3 loop spans 14 amino acids. The CDR3 sequence is CASSFSDKPGELFF. Here the CDR3 DNA reads TGTGCCAGCAGTTTTAGCGACAAACCCGGGGAGCTGTTTTTT.